Here is one T cell receptor (beta chain) with its context. This sample was taken from a study of blood T cell dynamics during melanoma immunotherapy. As to time point: pre-treatment baseline. Repertoires were generated with immunoSEQ multiplex PCR, while TCRdb's copy carries only in-frame clones and drops some. The data contain 4,900 or so clones, approximately 83% of them singletons. CDR3 length: 13 residues. CDR1 is SGHTA and CDR2 is FQGNSA in the germline V gene. With 1 base removed from V and 4 bases from J, the gap between germline ends came to 7 bases. The chain joins TRBV7-2 to TRBJ1-1; perhaps TRBD1 as D (6 bases). The clonotype comes from a human donor with melanoma. Material: blood, obtained from a patient treated with checkpoint blockade. CDR3 protein: CASSLEGGTEAFF. CDR3 bases: TGTGCCAGCAGCTTAGAGGGGGGCACTGAAGCTTTCTTT. Combining the CDR3 with reference TRBV7-2 and TRBJ1-1 gives the whole variable domain GAGVSQSPSNKVTEKGKDVELRCDPISGHTALYWYRQSLGQGLEFLIYFQGNSAPDKSGLPSDRFSAERTGGSVSTLTIQRTQQEDSAVYLCASSLEGGTEAFFGQGTRLTVV.